The 24 T cell receptor beta chains presented below share a single source sample, sequenced in a study of shared clonotypes between healthy human individuals. The assay was immunoSEQ multiplex PCR, and TCRdb's table has in-frame clones only and misses some. The sample lists under 550,000 clones, 90% to 97% occurring once. Sequencing was done on a sample of naive CD4+ T cells sorted from blood. The subset was: CD45RA+ positively selected. The receptors originated from a woman aged 25-40 years in good health.

The chain is built from TRBV5-1 and TRBJ2-2; 8 nucleotides align to TRBD2. The CDR3 is 15 amino acids. The J segment lost 4 bases and the V segment lost 4 bases, leaving 6 bases of the junction unmatched. Germline V lookup: CDR1 SGHRS, CDR2 YFSETQ. The CDR3 DNA reads as TGCGCCAGCAGCGAAGGACTAGCAGTCACCGGGGAGCTGTTTTTT. It translates to CASSEGLAVTGELFF. The variable domain in full, completed from reference TRBV5-1 and TRBJ2-2, reads KAGVTQTPRYLIKTRGQQVTLSCSPISGHRSVSWYQQTPGQGLQFLFEYFSETQRNKGNFPGRFSGRQFSNSRSEMNVSTLELGDSALYLCASSEGLAVTGELFFGEGSRLTVL.

The chain carries TRBV25-1 and TRBJ1-1; D perhaps matches TRBD1 (6 bases). Germline-derived CDR1 and CDR2 are MGHDK and SYGVNS. There are 13 residues in the CDR3. V was shortened by 5 bases and J by 5 bases, with 12 bases between the two germline ends. The CDR3 protein is CASSKRGGTEAFF. For the CDR3, the DNA is TGTGCCAGCAGTAAAAGGGGGGGTACTGAAGCTTTCTTT.

This chain joins TRBV10-3 and TRBJ2-1; 7 positions agree with TRBD2. With 7 bases clipped from V and 6 bases from J, the junction kept 6 bases outside the gene matches. Germline-derived CDR1 and CDR2 are ENHRY and SYGVKD. The CDR3 consists of 13 residues. The CDR3 sequence is CAITREPFNEQFF. CDR3 coding DNA: TGTGCCATCACGCGGGAGCCTTTCAATGAGCAGTTCTTC.

This chain links TRBV9 with TRBJ2-1, with 7 bases lining up with TRBD2. Per the germline V gene, CDR1 is SGDLS and CDR2 is YYNGEE. The CDR3 spans 15 residues. V lost 6 bases, J lost 2 bases, and 8 bases stayed unmatched. As DNA, the CDR3 is TGTGCCAGCACCTCGGGACTACCTACCTACAATGAGCAGTTCTTC. Translated, it gives CASTSGLPTYNEQFF. Full variable domain (remainder filled in from reference TRBV9 and TRBJ2-1): DSGVTQTPKHLITATGQRVTLRCSPRSGDLSVYWYQQSLDQGLQFLIQYYNGEERAKGNILERFSAQQFPDLHSELNLSSLELGDSALYFCASTSGLPTYNEQFFGPGTRLTVL.

J is TRBJ2-1 and V is TRBV15; no reliable D call. This CDR3 region has 15 residues. V was clipped by 2 bases and J by 7 bases, with 15 bases between them. Germline V gene data show CDR1 as LNHNV and CDR2 as YYDKDF (reference sequence). The CDR3 DNA reads as TGTGCCACCAGCAGACCCCGCATACAGCTGAATGAGCAGTTCTTC. Amino acid sequence: CATSRPRIQLNEQFF.

The chain carries TRBV5-4 and TRBJ2-2; no clear D. V gave up 4 bases and J gave up 5 bases, with 18 bases separating them. The V gene's germline CDR1 is SGHNT and CDR2 YYREEE (reference sequence). The CDR3 runs 16 residues. The CDR3 DNA reads as TGTGCCAGCAGCCAAGATGTAGGCTTACTGACCGGGGAGCTGTTTTTT. This sequence encodes CASSQDVGLLTGELFF.

The chain couples TRBV18 to TRBJ2-6; a weak D match, TRBD1 (6 bases). This CDR3 contains 17 residues. V lost 6 bases and J lost 0, with 15 bases in between. Looked up from germline, CDR1 is KGHSH and CDR2 is LQKENI. The CDR3 region has the DNA TGTGCCAGCTCCGCGACAGGTACCTCCTCTGGGGCCAACGTCCTGACTTTC. Its protein product is CASSATGTSSGANVLTF.

The chain carries TRBV5-1 and TRBJ2-1; 16 nucleotides align to TRBD2. The V gene's germline CDR1 is SGHRS and CDR2 YFSETQ. Trimming removed 4 bases from V and 1 base from J; junction bases left unmatched: 8. CDR3 size: 19 residues. Here the CDR3 DNA reads TGCGCCAGCAGCAGGGGACTAGCGGGAGGGCCTTTATCCTACAATGAGCAGTTCTTC. Translating gives CASSRGLAGGPLSYNEQFF.

The genes are TRBV6-5 and TRBJ2-1; perhaps TRBD1 as D (5 bases). CDR1 MNHEY and CDR2 SVGAGI come from the germline V gene. Trimming took 2 bases from V and 8 from J, leaving 7 bases between them. The CDR3 has 12 amino acids. The CDR3 sequence: CASSYKGHEQFF. For the CDR3, the DNA is TGTGCCAGCAGTTACAAGGGGCATGAGCAGTTCTTC.

This rearrangement joins TRBV19 to TRBJ1-4; the match to TRBD1 covers 9 bases. The CDR3 length is 14 residues. The trim removed 10 bases at V and 6 bases at J, leaving 9 bases unmatched. Germline V CDR1 and CDR2: LNHDA, SQIVND (reference sequence). This chain's CDR3 is CATNTGGADEKLFF. DNA of the CDR3: TGTGCCACAAACACAGGGGGCGCTGATGAAAAACTGTTTTTT. Full variable domain (rest looked up from reference TRBV19 and TRBJ1-4): DGGITQSPKYLFRKEGQNVTLSCEQNLNHDAMYWYRQDPGQGLRLIYYSQIVNDFQKGDIAEGYSVSREKKESFPLTVTSAQKNPTAFYLCATNTGGADEKLFFGSGTQLSVL.

The chain has TRBV2 and TRBJ1-3, with D unresolved. Germline values: CDR1 SNHLY, CDR2 FYNNEI. This CDR3 contains 14 residues. V lost 7 bases and J 2 bases, leaving 12 bases between the germline ends. In DNA, the CDR3 is TGTGCCAGCACTCGTCAAAGCCCTGGAAACACCATATATTTT. This gives the protein CASTRQSPGNTIYF.

The count of this clone is one. The V gene is TRBV5-5, the J gene TRBJ1-5; weak D call: TRBD1 (6 bases). Trimming shortened V by 6 bases and J by 2 bases, and 21 bases separated the two germline ends. Germline CDR1 SGHKS, CDR2 YYEKEE (reference sequence). The CDR3 contains 17 residues. The CDR3 loop is CASILLGAGGGNQPQHF. DNA of the CDR3: TGTGCCAGCATCCTACTGGGGGCAGGTGGGGGCAATCAGCCCCAGCATTTT.

The chain joins TRBV7-2 to TRBJ2-7, with 11 bases matching TRBD2. V shed 5 bases, J shed 4 bases, and the junction held 10 bases outside the gene matches. The CDR3 consists of 16 residues. The germline CDR1 and CDR2 sequences are SGHTA and FQGNSA. CDR3 in amino acids: CASSQFATSGKYEQYF. The CDR3 DNA reads as TGTGCCAGCAGCCAATTCGCGACTAGCGGGAAATACGAGCAGTACTTC.

The chain recombines TRBV28 with TRBJ2-5; D perhaps matches TRBD1 (5 bases). The CDR3 covers 14 residues. Germline CDR1 and CDR2: MDHEN and SYDVKM. The V end was cut by 6 bases, the J end by 5 bases, with 16 bases between. The CDR3 nucleotides read TGTGCCAGCAGAGTAGGGGCGGCCGTCGAGACCCAGTACTTC. Its protein is CASRVGAAVETQYF.

The chain has TRBV7-2 and TRBJ1-4, with 11 bases identical to TRBD1. Germline V gene sequence: CDR1 SGHTA, CDR2 FQGNSA. The CDR3 spans 15 residues. The trim removed 4 bases at V and 8 bases at J, leaving 6 bases unmatched. The CDR3 DNA is TGTGCCAGCAGCTACGGGACAGGGGGTTGGGAAAAACTGTTTTTT. This translates into CASSYGTGGWEKLFF. Supplemented by reference TRBV7-2 and TRBJ1-4, the full variable domain reads GAGVSQSPSNKVTEKGKDVELRCDPISGHTALYWYRQSLGQGLEFLIYFQGNSAPDKSGLPSDRFSAERTGGSVSTLTIQRTQQEDSAVYLCASSYGTGGWEKLFFGSGTQLSVL.

The CDR3, as DNA: TGTGCCAGCAGTCCCCTGGGACAGGGGGCCGAAGAGACCCAGTACTTC. This gives the protein CASSPLGQGAEETQYF. This rearrangement joins TRBV28 to TRBJ2-5; 12 bases align to TRBD1. The CDR3 totals 16 residues. V gave up 5 bases and J gave up 3 bases; unmatched junction bases: 7. Germline V gene lookup returns CDR1 MDHEN and CDR2 SYDVKM. The full variable domain, completed using reference TRBV28 and TRBJ2-5, is DVKVTQSSRYLVKRTGEKVFLECVQDMDHENMFWYRQDPGLGLRLIYFSYDVKMKEKGDIPEGYSVSREKKERFSLILESASTNQTSMYLCASSPLGQGAEETQYFGPGTRLLVL.

The rearrangement joins TRBV7-9 to TRBJ1-2; 10 bases align to TRBD1. This CDR3 has 17 residues. Germline CDR1 reads SEHNR; CDR2 reads FQNEAQ (reference sequence). V shed 4 bases, J shed 2 bases, and the junction held 10 bases outside the gene matches. CDR3 residues: CASSSQPGTGVNYGYTF. CDR3 sequence (DNA): TGTGCCAGCAGCTCCCAACCCGGGACAGGGGTGAACTATGGCTACACCTTC.

The chain couples TRBV5-6 to TRBJ1-4, with a weak D call TRBD1 (5 bases). Germline values: CDR1 SGHDT, CDR2 YYEEEE. Trimming stripped 4 bases from V and 1 base from J, with 11 bases between. This CDR3 contains 15 residues. CDR3 DNA sequence: TGTGCCAGCAGCCCGGGGGTGGGAACTAATGAAAAACTGTTTTTT. It specifies CASSPGVGTNEKLFF.

The rearrangement joins TRBV27 to TRBJ1-1, with D hard to call. Trimming removed 1 base at V and 4 bases at J, with 7 bases between. The CDR3 extends over 13 amino acids. Per germline, CDR1 MNHEY and CDR2 SMNVEV (reference sequence). The CDR3 coding sequence is TGTGCCAGCAGTTTATTCCGGGGCACTGAAGCTTTCTTT. This translates into CASSLFRGTEAFF.

The rearrangement uses TRBV11-1 and TRBJ2-5; the match to TRBD2 covers 7 bases. From germline, CDR1 is SGHAT and CDR2 FQDESV (reference sequence). The CDR3 consists of 15 residues. J was trimmed by 1 base and V by 3 bases; bases with no gene match: 5. As DNA, the CDR3 is TGTGCCAGCAGCTTGCGGGGACTACTCCAAGAGACCCAGTACTTC. Its protein is CASSLRGLLQETQYF.

This chain connects TRBV7-8 to TRBJ1-1; D is possibly TRBD1 (5 bases). This CDR3 region has 13 residues. The V and J ends lost 7 bases and 3 bases respectively, with 12 bases between them. Germline-derived CDR1 and CDR2 are SGHVS and FQNEAQ. The CDR3 here is CASKGRVYTEAFF. The CDR3 DNA sequence: TGTGCCAGCAAGGGCAGGGTTTACACTGAAGCTTTCTTT.

With respect to this clone: At the DNA level, this CDR3 is encoded by other sequences in the same sample as well. The gene calls are TRBV18 and TRBJ1-5; possibly TRBD1 for D (6 bases). Germline V CDR1 and CDR2: KGHSH, LQKENI. This CDR3 is built from 15 residues. V lost 4 bases to trimming and J lost 6 bases, with 16 bases between them. CDR3 DNA sequence: TGTGCCAGCTCACTACAGGGTTCTGAAAGTCAGCCCCAGCATTTT. Protein product: CASSLQGSESQPQHF.

The chain recombines TRBV5-4 with TRBJ2-1, with D possibly being TRBD2 (5 bases). The CDR3 is 15 amino acids. V lost 3 bases to trimming and J lost 0 bases, with 10 bases between them. Per germline, CDR1 SGHNT and CDR2 YYREEE (reference sequence). The CDR3 loop is CASSSQTNSYNEQFF. The CDR3 DNA reads TGTGCCAGCAGCTCGCAGACTAACTCCTACAATGAGCAGTTCTTC. Full variable domain (rest looked up from reference TRBV5-4 and TRBJ2-1): ETGVTQSPTHLIKTRGQQVTLRCSSQSGHNTVSWYQQALGQGPQFIFQYYREEENGRGNFPPRFSGLQFPNYSSELNVNALELDDSALYLCASSSQTNSYNEQFFGPGTRLTVL.

Only one count was recorded for this clone. The J gene is TRBJ2-1, the V gene TRBV27; 14 bases are shared with TRBD2. Trimming took 8 bases from V and 10 from J; bases not matched to a gene: 4. Germline V gene sequence: CDR1 MNHEY, CDR2 SMNVEV (reference sequence). This CDR3 has 13 residues. In DNA form, the CDR3 reads TGTGCCAGCGGGACTAGCGGGAGCTGGGAGCAGTTCTTC. Encoded protein: CASGTSGSWEQFF.